The 27 T cell receptor beta chains given below trace back to one sample, sequenced in a study of OX40 agonist ivuxolimab in advanced cancers. TCRdb's table, derived via immunoSEQ multiplex PCR, lists solely in-frame clones and lacks some. Among 37,000 or so clones listed, roughly 80% were seen once. The material was CD4+ or CD8+ T cells sorted from blood, obtained in a trial of the OX40 agonist ivuxolimab. The origin of the receptors is an adult with an advanced solid tumor such as melanoma, head and neck, liver or kidney cancer.

This clone occurred a few times. V gene TRBV7-2 combines with J gene TRBJ2-3; TRBD1 matches at 8 bases. The CDR3 loop spans 16 amino acids. The V gene end was trimmed by 1 base and the J gene end by 4 bases; junction bases not matched to a gene: 7. Germline CDR1 SGHTA, CDR2 FQGNSA. The CDR3 loop is CASSLGQGALADTQYF. CDR3 DNA: TGTGCCAGCAGCTTAGGGCAGGGGGCGCTTGCAGATACGCAGTATTTT.

This clone was seen more than once but under ten times. The CDR3 DNA follows: TGCGCCAGCAGCCAAGATAAGGGCCTTTCACCCCTCCACTTT. Translating it yields CASSQDKGLSPLHF. The chain carries TRBV4-1 and TRBJ1-6; D gene unclear. Germline assignment: CDR1 MGHRA and CDR2 YSYEKL. The length of the CDR3 is 14 residues. Trimming left V 0 bases short and J 9 bases short, with 9 bases between.

The J gene is TRBJ2-1, the V gene TRBV4-2; 11 bases map to TRBD2. The CDR3 totals 15 residues. V was clipped by 1 base and J by 9 bases; unmatched bases: 5. Germline CDR1 and CDR2: LGHNA and YNFKEQ. This CDR3 reads CASSQGLAGMSEQFF. The CDR3 DNA follows: TGTGCCAGCAGCCAAGGACTAGCGGGAATGAGTGAGCAGTTCTTC.

The chain couples TRBV27 to TRBJ2-7, with 7 bases identical to TRBD1. CDR3 size: 16 residues. Germline V gene lookup returns CDR1 MNHEY and CDR2 SMNVEV (reference sequence). With 0 bases clipped from V and 4 bases from J, the junction kept 9 bases outside the gene matches. This CDR3 is CASSLSLTGSVYEQYF. CDR3 in DNA: TGTGCCAGCAGTTTATCGCTGACAGGGTCGGTTTACGAGCAGTACTTC.

This clone was observed a few times. The rearrangement uses TRBV6-6 and TRBJ2-7, with 7 bases aligning to TRBD2. The germline gives CDR1 MNHNY, CDR2 SVGAGI (reference sequence). The V gene end was trimmed by 5 bases and the J gene end by 7 bases; junction bases not matched to a gene: 8. CDR3 size: 13 residues. CDR3 coding DNA: TGTGCCAGCAGTCTCGGGGGGTCCAAGGAGCAGTACTTC. Translation gives CASSLGGSKEQYF.

The chain employs TRBV5-4 and TRBJ2-5; TRBD2 aligns across 10 bases. V shed 1 base and J 2 bases; nucleotides not matched to a gene: 5. Germline V gene sequence: CDR1 SGHNT, CDR2 YYREEE (reference sequence). The CDR3 length is 16 residues. In DNA, the CDR3 is TGTGCCAGCAGCTTGCCTAGCGGGGGCCTACAAGAGACCCAGTACTTC. Its translation: CASSLPSGGLQETQYF.

The rearrangement links TRBV6-1 to TRBJ2-5; 8 positions match TRBD2. The V segment lost 7 bases and the J segment 2 bases; nucleotides outside the gene matches: 9. The CDR3 extends over 15 amino acids. Germline loops: CDR1 MNHNS, CDR2 SASEGT. DNA for the CDR3: TGTGCCAGCACCGTACCCCCGGGGGGGCAAGAGACCCAGTACTTC. This codes for CASTVPPGGQETQYF.

The rearrangement links TRBV18 to TRBJ2-1; D is perhaps TRBD2 (6 bases). Trimming took 1 base from V and 7 from J, leaving 14 bases between them. Germline CDR1 KGHSH, CDR2 LQKENI. This CDR3 contains 15 residues. In DNA, the CDR3 is TGTGCCAGCTCACCACGAATCGGGAGTGGGAATGAGCAGTTCTTC. This codes for CASSPRIGSGNEQFF.

The V gene is TRBV27, the J gene TRBJ1-5; D remains unclear. Germline V lookup: CDR1 MNHEY, CDR2 SMNVEV (reference sequence). The CDR3 covers 11 residues. V gave up 8 bases and J gave up 3 bases, with 5 bases separating them. This CDR3 is CASGVNQPQHF. CDR3 bases: TGTGCCAGCGGGGTCAATCAGCCCCAGCATTTT.

This clone was counted a few times. This chain uses TRBV5-1 with TRBJ1-4; 9 bases fit TRBD1. This CDR3 is 14 amino acids long. After removal of 2 bases from V and 7 bases from J, the junction contained 3 bases not matched to a gene. CDR1 is SGHRS, CDR2 YFSETQ, per germline. The CDR3: CASSLQGATEKLFF. CDR3 sequence (DNA): TGCGCCAGCAGCTTACAGGGGGCGACTGAAAAACTGTTTTTT. Full variable domain (rest looked up from reference TRBV5-1 and TRBJ1-4): KAGVTQTPRYLIKTRGQQVTLSCSPISGHRSVSWYQQTPGQGLQFLFEYFSETQRNKGNFPGRFSGRQFSNSRSEMNVSTLELGDSALYLCASSLQGATEKLFFGSGTQLSVL.

The CDR3 DNA sequence: TGTGCCAGCAGCGCCTTAGCGGGAGAGTACAATGAGCAGTTCTTC. This sequence encodes CASSALAGEYNEQFF. The V gene is TRBV9, the J gene TRBJ2-1; 9 positions match TRBD2. This CDR3 comprises 15 residues. Per germline, CDR1 SGDLS and CDR2 YYNGEE. V lost 3 bases to trimming and J lost 4 bases; unmatched junction nucleotides: 5.

The CDR3 region has the DNA TGCGCCAGCAGCCAAGTTAGGGACAGGGGGGAGACCCAGTACTTC. It encodes CASSQVRDRGETQYF. This chain connects TRBV4-1 to TRBJ2-5; 11 bases line up with TRBD1. With 1 base clipped from V and 5 bases from J, the junction kept 3 bases outside the gene matches. The germline gives CDR1 MGHRA, CDR2 YSYEKL. This CDR3 has 15 amino acids.

V usage is TRBV5-4 and J usage is TRBJ1-1; D is unclear. The CDR3 consists of 13 residues. V lost 0 bases to trimming and J lost 3 bases, with 6 bases between them. Germline CDR1 and CDR2: SGHNT and YYREEE (reference sequence). The CDR3 region has the DNA TGTGCCAGCAGCTTGGAAGCTTACACTGAAGCTTTCTTT. Its protein product is CASSLEAYTEAFF.

This clone was recorded a few times. The gene calls are TRBV6-1 and TRBJ2-7, with D tentatively TRBD1 or TRBD2 (6 bases each). The CDR3 covers 15 residues. The germline gives CDR1 MNHNS, CDR2 SASEGT. V gave up 1 base and J gave up 3 bases, with 13 bases separating them. This CDR3 is CASSEEGGGGYEQYF. The CDR3, as DNA: TGTGCCAGCAGTGAAGAGGGGGGCGGCGGCTACGAGCAGTACTTC.

The rearrangement joins TRBV7-3 to TRBJ2-3, with 9 bases that match TRBD1. The CDR3 spans 14 residues. With 4 bases clipped from V and 5 bases from J, the junction kept 4 bases outside the gene matches. Germline-derived CDR1 and CDR2 are SGHTA and FQGTGA. CDR3 sequence reads: CASSSGQGRDTQYF. CDR3 DNA sequence: TGTGCCAGCAGCTCGGGACAGGGAAGAGATACGCAGTATTTT. Together with reference TRBV7-3 and TRBJ2-3, the CDR3 gives the full variable domain: GAGVSQTPSNKVTEKGKYVELRCDPISGHTALYWYRQSLGQGPEFLIYFQGTGAADDSGLPNDRFFAVRPEGSVSTLKIQRTERGDSAVYLCASSSGQGRDTQYFGPGTRLTVL.

The CDR3 region is CASSSDRVDNEQFF. CDR3 bases: TGCGCCAGCAGCTCGGACAGGGTCGACAATGAGCAGTTCTTC. This chain connects TRBV5-1 to TRBJ2-1, with 8 nucleotides matching TRBD1. This CDR3 is built from 14 residues. The J segment lost 5 bases and the V segment lost 3 bases, leaving 4 bases of the junction unmatched. From germline, CDR1 is SGHRS and CDR2 YFSETQ.

The chain uses TRBV27 and TRBJ2-2, with TRBD2 matching over 9 bases. Trimming took 2 bases from V and 7 from J; bases not matched to a gene: 8. CDR3 length equals 16 residues. Germline V gene lookup returns CDR1 MNHEY and CDR2 SMNVEV (reference sequence). CDR3 region: CASSLGLAGRNGELFF. CDR3 DNA sequence: TGTGCCAGCAGTTTAGGGCTAGCGGGAAGGAACGGGGAGCTGTTTTTT.

This clone was picked up a small number of times. The chain couples TRBV20-1 to TRBJ2-3; D is unresolved. From germline, CDR1 is DFQATT and CDR2 SNEGSKA (reference sequence). The CDR3 has 11 residues. Trimming cost V 3 bases and J 6 bases, with 7 bases left between them. CDR3 in DNA: TGCAGTGCTAGCCGAATTGATACGCAGTATTTT. Its protein product is CSASRIDTQYF.

With regard to this clone: This sample includes further DNA sequences coding for the same CDR3. The chain recombines TRBV13 with TRBJ2-1; 7 bases map to TRBD2. Germline CDR1 reads PRHDT; CDR2 reads FYEKMQ (reference sequence). This CDR3 is 18 amino acids long. V shed 5 bases and J 7 bases; nucleotides not matched to a gene: 20. The CDR3 coding sequence is TGTGCCAGCAGCCCCAACGGGGTTGTGGCGGGAGTGGGGAATGAGCAGTTCTTC. Protein: CASSPNGVVAGVGNEQFF.

The chain recombines TRBV6-1 with TRBJ2-5, with a tentative D call TRBD2 (5 bases). V shed 7 bases and J shed 7 bases, with 19 bases lying between them. The CDR3 contains 14 residues. Germline values: CDR1 MNHNS, CDR2 SASEGT. As DNA, the CDR3 is TGTGCCAGCACAGGAACAGACCCTCGGGGGACCCAGTACTTC. As protein: CASTGTDPRGTQYF.

This chain uses TRBV18 with TRBJ1-4; D may be TRBD1 (5 bases). This CDR3 is 15 amino acids long. The V gene lost 3 bases and the J gene lost 7 bases, with 15 bases spanning the gap. CDR1 and CDR2 from the germline V gene are KGHSH and LQKENI. CDR3 sequence (DNA): TGTGCCAGCTCACCCCGGGGCGAGTTACCTGAAAAACTGTTTTTT. Translated: CASSPRGELPEKLFF.

V is TRBV2 and J is TRBJ2-1, with D uncertain. V shed 3 bases and J shed 8 bases, with 17 bases lying between them. Germline-derived CDR1 and CDR2 are SNHLY and FYNNEI. The CDR3 extends over 15 amino acids. The CDR3 protein is CASSETSHQIHEQFF. CDR3 nucleotides: TGTGCCAGCAGTGAGACTTCCCACCAGATACATGAGCAGTTCTTC.

V gene TRBV7-2 combines with J gene TRBJ2-7; D is unclear. Germline V gene sequence: CDR1 SGHTA, CDR2 FQGNSA. The CDR3 runs to 12 residues. The ends were cut back, 2 bases at V and 3 bases at J, with 5 bases in the middle. The CDR3 sequence: CASSLNRYEQYF. In DNA, the CDR3 is TGTGCCAGCAGCTTAAACCGCTACGAGCAGTACTTC.

The chain links TRBV15 to TRBJ2-7; D is uncertain. Trimming shortened V by 0 bases and J by 1 base, and 19 bases separated the two germline ends. The CDR3 spans 18 residues. Germline assignment: CDR1 LNHNV and CDR2 YYDKDF (reference sequence). The CDR3 region is CATSRDFVRPASSYEQYF. CDR3 DNA sequence: TGTGCCACCAGCAGAGATTTTGTCCGGCCCGCTTCTTCCTACGAGCAGTACTTC. Full variable domain (missing parts from reference TRBV15 and TRBJ2-7): DAMVIQNPRYQVTQFGKPVTLSCSQTLNHNVMYWYQQKSSQAPKLLFHYYDKDFNNEADTPDNFQSRRPNTSFCFLDIRSPGLGDTAMYLCATSRDFVRPASSYEQYFGPGTRLTVT.

The chain joins TRBV5-1 to TRBJ2-1, with 11 bases matching TRBD1. After removal of 0 bases from V and 8 bases from J, the junction contained 1 base not matched to a gene. Per germline, CDR1 SGHRS and CDR2 YFSETQ. The CDR3 runs 14 residues. CDR3 sequence (DNA): TGCGCCAGCAGCTTGGCGGGACAGGGGGATGAGCAGTTCTTC. As protein: CASSLAGQGDEQFF.

The genes are TRBV19 and TRBJ2-4; D may be TRBD1 (7 bases). Germline assignment: CDR1 LNHDA and CDR2 SQIVND (reference sequence). This CDR3 contains 14 residues. V gave up 8 bases and J gave up 6 bases, with 17 bases separating them. CDR3 loop: CASSSRGDRNIQYF. CDR3 nucleotide sequence: TGTGCCAGTTCCTCTAGGGGGGACAGAAACATTCAGTACTTC.

The chain links TRBV7-9 to TRBJ2-5; 8 bases agree with TRBD2. The CDR3 has 16 residues. In germline, CDR1 is SEHNR, CDR2 FQNEAQ (reference sequence). V lost 4 bases and J lost 2; bases outside the gene matches: 9. The CDR3 protein is CASSSVGAGGQETQYF. CDR3 bases: TGTGCCAGCAGCTCAGTAGGGGCGGGGGGACAAGAGACCCAGTACTTC.